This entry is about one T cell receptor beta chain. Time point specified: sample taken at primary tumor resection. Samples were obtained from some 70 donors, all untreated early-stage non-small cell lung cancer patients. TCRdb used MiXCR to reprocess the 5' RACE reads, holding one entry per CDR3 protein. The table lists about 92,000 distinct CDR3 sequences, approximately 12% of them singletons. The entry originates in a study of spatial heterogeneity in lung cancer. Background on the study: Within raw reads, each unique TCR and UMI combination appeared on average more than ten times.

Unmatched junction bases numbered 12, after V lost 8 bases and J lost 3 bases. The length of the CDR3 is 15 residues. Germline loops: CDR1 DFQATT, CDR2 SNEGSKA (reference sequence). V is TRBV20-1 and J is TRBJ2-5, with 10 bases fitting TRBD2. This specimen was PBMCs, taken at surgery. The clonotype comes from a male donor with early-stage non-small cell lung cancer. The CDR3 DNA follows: TGCAGTCCTCGAGCGGGGGGGTTCCCCGAAGAGACCCAGTACTTC. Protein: CSPRAGGFPEETQYF.